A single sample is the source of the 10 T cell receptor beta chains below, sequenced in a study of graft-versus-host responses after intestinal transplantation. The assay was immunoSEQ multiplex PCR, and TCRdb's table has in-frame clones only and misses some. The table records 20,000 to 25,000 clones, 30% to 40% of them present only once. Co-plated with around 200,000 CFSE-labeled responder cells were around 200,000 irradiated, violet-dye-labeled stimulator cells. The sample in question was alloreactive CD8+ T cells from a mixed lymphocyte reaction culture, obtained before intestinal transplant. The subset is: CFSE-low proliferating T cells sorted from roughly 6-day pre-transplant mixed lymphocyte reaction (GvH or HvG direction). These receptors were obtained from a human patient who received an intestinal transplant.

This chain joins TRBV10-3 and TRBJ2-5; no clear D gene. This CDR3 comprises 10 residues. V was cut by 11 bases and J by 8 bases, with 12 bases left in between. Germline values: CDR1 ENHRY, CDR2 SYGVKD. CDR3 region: CAAWRLTQYF. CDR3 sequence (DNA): TGTGCCGCCTGGCGCTTAACCCAGTACTTC.

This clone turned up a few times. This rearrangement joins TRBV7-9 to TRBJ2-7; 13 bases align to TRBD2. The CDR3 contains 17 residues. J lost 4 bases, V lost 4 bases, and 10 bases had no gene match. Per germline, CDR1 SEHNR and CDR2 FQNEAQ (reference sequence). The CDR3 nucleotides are TGTGCCAGCAGCTGGGGGGTATCGGGACTAGCGGGGTACGAGCAGTACTTC. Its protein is CASSWGVSGLAGYEQYF.

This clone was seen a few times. The CDR3 region has the DNA TGTGCCAGCAGCTTAGAAGCAAAGAACACTGAAGCTTTCTTT. Amino acid sequence: CASSLEAKNTEAFF. The gene calls are TRBV7-9 and TRBJ1-1; D gene ambiguous. This CDR3 is 14 amino acids long. CDR1 is SEHNR and CDR2 is FQNEAQ in the germline V gene (reference sequence). V lost 1 base, J lost 1 base, and 7 bases lay in between.

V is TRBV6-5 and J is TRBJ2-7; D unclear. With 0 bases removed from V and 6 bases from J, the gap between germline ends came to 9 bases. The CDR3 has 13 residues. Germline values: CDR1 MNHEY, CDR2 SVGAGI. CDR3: CASSYSIWGEQYF. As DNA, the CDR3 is TGTGCCAGCAGTTACTCTATCTGGGGCGAGCAGTACTTC.

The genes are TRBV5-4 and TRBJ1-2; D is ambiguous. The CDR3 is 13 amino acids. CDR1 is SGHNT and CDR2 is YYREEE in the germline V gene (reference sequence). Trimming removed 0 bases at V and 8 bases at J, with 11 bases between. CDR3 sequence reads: CASSLVGYYGYTF. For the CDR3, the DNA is TGTGCCAGCAGCTTGGTTGGTTATTACGGCTACACCTTC.

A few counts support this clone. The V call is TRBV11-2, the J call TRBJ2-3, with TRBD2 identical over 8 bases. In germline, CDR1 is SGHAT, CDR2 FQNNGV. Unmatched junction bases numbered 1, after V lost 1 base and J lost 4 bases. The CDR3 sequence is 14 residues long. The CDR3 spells CASSLAGGPDTQYF. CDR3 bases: TGTGCCAGCAGCTTAGCGGGGGGGCCAGATACGCAGTATTTT. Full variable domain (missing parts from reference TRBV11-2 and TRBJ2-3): EAGVAQSPRYKIIEKRQSVAFWCNPISGHATLYWYQQILGQGPKLLIQFQNNGVVDDSQLPKDRFSAERLKGVDSTLKIQPAKLEDSAVYLCASSLAGGPDTQYFGPGTRLTVL.

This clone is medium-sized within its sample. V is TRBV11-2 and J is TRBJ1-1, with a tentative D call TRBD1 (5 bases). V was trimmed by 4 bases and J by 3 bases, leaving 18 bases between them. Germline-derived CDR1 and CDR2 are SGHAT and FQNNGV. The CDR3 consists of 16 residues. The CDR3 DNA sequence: TGTGCCAGCAGCTCCCAGACCTCAACAGGTTACACTGAAGCTTTCTTT. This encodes CASSSQTSTGYTEAFF.

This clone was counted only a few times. The CDR3 reads CASSLSGGDYNEQFF. CDR3 nucleotides: TGCGCCAGCAGCCTTAGCGGGGGAGACTACAATGAGCAGTTCTTC. The chain links TRBV4-1 to TRBJ2-1, with 9 bases lining up with TRBD2. Unmatched junction bases numbered 4, after V lost 4 bases and J lost 3 bases. The CDR3 extends over 15 amino acids. The germline V gene encodes CDR1 MGHRA and CDR2 YSYEKL.

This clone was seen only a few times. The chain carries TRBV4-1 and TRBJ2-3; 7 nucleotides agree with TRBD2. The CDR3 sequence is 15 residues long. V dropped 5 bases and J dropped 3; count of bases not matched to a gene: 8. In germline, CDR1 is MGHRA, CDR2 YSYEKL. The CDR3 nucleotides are TGCGCCAGCAGCGCTGGGGAGGGTTTTACAGATACGCAGTATTTT. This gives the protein CASSAGEGFTDTQYF.

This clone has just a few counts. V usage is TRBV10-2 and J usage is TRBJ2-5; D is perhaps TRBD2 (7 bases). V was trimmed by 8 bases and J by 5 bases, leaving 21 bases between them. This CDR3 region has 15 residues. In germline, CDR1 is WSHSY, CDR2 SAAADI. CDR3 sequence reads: CASGRIWGGDETQYF. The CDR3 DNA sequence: TGCGCCAGCGGGAGAATTTGGGGGGGCGATGAGACCCAGTACTTC.